This T cell receptor beta chain was obtained from a study of neurological immune-mediated disorders. TCRdb re-analysed the 5' RACE reads in MiXCR, keeping a single row per CDR3 protein. This table holds tens of thousands of distinct CDR3 sequences, approximately 3.5% found once. Germline V gene data show CDR1 as LGHNA and CDR2 as YSLEER. This CDR3 contains 16 residues. Trimming took 1 base from V and 1 from J, leaving 10 bases between them. This clonotype was detected ten times or more. The chain is built from TRBV4-3 and TRBJ2-2; perhaps TRBD2 as D (6 bases). Source material: PBMCs. The receptor was derived from a woman in her forties or fifties with multiple sclerosis. The CDR3 DNA reads as TGCGCCAGCAGCCAAGGGCTAGCGAGGAACACCGGGGAGCTGTTTTTT. Its protein is CASSQGLARNTGELFF.